This entry lists 32 T cell receptor beta chains sequenced from one sample in a study of CD8 T cells in Susac syndrome. An input of roughly 0.45 to 1 ug of RNA was subjected to reverse transcription using random hexamers. MiXCR was run by TCRdb on the immunoSEQ multiplex PCR reads, yielding one entry per CDR3 protein. This table has some 300,000 distinct CDR3 sequences, approximately 85% appearing once. The sample comprised CD8+ T cells from PBMCs. All receptors come from a human donor with multiple sclerosis.

This rearrangement joins TRBV28 to TRBJ1-1; D is possibly TRBD1 (5 bases). Trimming cost V 3 bases and J 4 bases, with 12 bases left between them. Germline V gene data show CDR1 as MDHEN and CDR2 as SYDVKM. The CDR3 runs to 14 residues. The CDR3 sequence is CASSFQGSRTEAFF. The CDR3 region has the DNA TGTGCCAGCAGTTTCCAGGGTTCTCGCACTGAAGCTTTCTTT.

The genes are TRBV12-3 or TRBV12-4 and TRBJ2-5; 7 positions agree with TRBD2. With 5 bases clipped from V and 5 bases from J, the junction kept 14 bases outside the gene matches. The CDR3 has 16 amino acids. CDR3: CASSSWAGGIWETQYF. In DNA, the CDR3 is TGTGCCAGCAGTAGTTGGGCCGGGGGGATCTGGGAGACCCAGTACTTC.

Here the CDR3 reads CASSIRTSSTDTQYF. CDR3 nucleotide sequence: TGTGCCAGTAGTATCCGGACGTCTAGCACAGATACGCAGTATTTT. This chain links TRBV19 with TRBJ2-3; no definite D call. Deletions cut 3 bases from V and 0 bases from J, with 10 bases between. The germline CDR1 and CDR2 sequences are LNHDA and SQIVND (reference sequence). This CDR3 is 15 amino acids long.

This clonotype was observed once. The chain carries TRBV13 and TRBJ2-7, with D uncertain. Trimming stripped 3 bases from V and 5 bases from J, with 17 bases between. Per the germline V gene, CDR1 is PRHDT and CDR2 is FYEKMQ (reference sequence). The CDR3 covers 15 residues. CDR3 amino acids: CASSFAGTGNHEQYF. DNA for the CDR3: TGTGCCAGCAGCTTCGCAGGAACGGGTAACCACGAGCAGTACTTC.

This rearrangement joins TRBV6-2 or TRBV6-3 to TRBJ2-1, with 7 bases that match TRBD2. Trimming at V came to 0 bases and at J to 15 bases, leaving 8 bases not matched to a gene. In germline, CDR1 is MNHEY, CDR2 SVGEGT. The CDR3 extends over 13 amino acids. The CDR3 is CASSYSGGSLGFF. The CDR3 nucleotides are TGTGCCAGCAGTTACTCGGGCGGGAGCCTGGGGTTCTTC.

This clonotype occurred once. The V call is TRBV21-1, the J call TRBJ2-7; TRBD1 was called by the table and not checked on the DNA. TRBV21-1 is described as a pseudogene. CDR3 size: 16 residues. The CDR3 DNA is TGTGCCAGCAGCAAAACGGTGAGGGGGGCGGTGGACGAGCAGTACTTC. It encodes CASSKTVRGAVDEQYF.

The CDR3 DNA is TGCGCCAGCAGCCAAGGTACGGGGACCCAAGAGACCCAGTACTTC. Its translation is CASSQGTGTQETQYF. The rearrangement joins TRBV4-3 to TRBJ2-5; possibly TRBD1 or TRBD2 for D (5 bases each). V was cut by 1 base and J by 1 base, with 10 bases left in between. This CDR3 has 15 residues. CDR1 LGHNA and CDR2 YSLEER come from the germline V gene.

This clonotype came up once. The V call is TRBV12-3 or TRBV12-4, the J call TRBJ2-2; TRBD1 might be the D (6 bases). Trimming left V 6 bases short and J 8 bases short, with 19 bases between. This CDR3 spans 15 amino acids. CDR3: CASSPWAGEAGELFF. The CDR3 coding sequence is TGTGCCAGCAGCCCCTGGGCAGGGGAAGCAGGGGAGCTGTTTTTT.

The J gene is TRBJ2-1, the V gene TRBV7-3; 12 positions agree with TRBD2. This CDR3 contains 14 residues. Germline V gives CDR1 SGHTA, CDR2 FQGTGA. V lost 5 bases and J lost 14; bases outside the gene matches: 10. The CDR3 bases are TGTGCCAGCAGCGCCCCGACTAGCGGGAGTCCTAAGTTCTTC. This sequence encodes CASSAPTSGSPKFF.

The J gene is TRBJ2-3, the V gene TRBV27; 8 bases match TRBD2. V shed 3 bases, J shed 2 bases, and the junction held 10 bases outside the gene matches. The CDR3 spans 17 residues. CDR1 is MNHEY and CDR2 is SMNVEV in the germline V gene (reference sequence). CDR3 nucleotides: TGTGCCAGCAGTTTCGGACTAGCCCCCCTTTCCACAGATACGCAGTATTTT. As protein: CASSFGLAPLSTDTQYF.

For the CDR3, the DNA is TGTGCCAGCAGTTACTCGAAAGACAGAGAACTGATCAATCAGCCCCAGCATTTT. Protein sequence: CASSYSKDRELINQPQHF. This sequence joins TRBV6-2 or TRBV6-3 and TRBJ1-5; D is perhaps TRBD1 (5 bases). Germline V gives CDR1 MNHEY, CDR2 SVGEGT. The CDR3 length is 18 residues. Trimming shortened V by 0 bases and J by 3 bases, and 18 bases separated the two germline ends.

This clonotype was counted a single time. The junction does not match germline at one end; this may be a read error. The chain recombines TRBV14 with TRBJ2-1, with 9 bases lining up with TRBD2. The V gene's germline CDR1 is SGHDN and CDR2 FVKESK. This CDR3 has 17 amino acids. CDR3: CASSQDFTSGYDNGQFF. The CDR3 DNA reads TGTGCCAGCAGCCAAGATTTCACTAGCGGGTATGATAATGGGCAGTTCTTC.

As to this clonotype: The junction shows a germline mismatch at one end, possibly a read error. The chain has TRBV30 and TRBJ2-1; the D gene could be TRBD1 or TRBD2 (6 bases each). This CDR3 has 16 residues. Per the germline V gene, CDR1 is GTSNPN and CDR2 is SVGIG (reference sequence). The CDR3 DNA reads TGTGCCTGGGCTAACCGGGGGTTCGGGGGCTACGATGAGCAGTTCTTC. It encodes CAWANRGFGGYDEQFF. Full variable domain (rest looked up from reference TRBV30 and TRBJ2-1): SQTIHQWPATLVQPVGSPLSLECTVEGTSNPNLYWYRQAAGRGLQLLFYSVGIGQISSEVPQNLSASRPQDRQFILSSKKLLLSDSGFYLCAWANRGFGGYDEQFFGPGTRLTVL.

The chain is built from TRBV24-1 and TRBJ1-3, with 8 bases aligning to TRBD1. The germline V gene encodes CDR1 KGHDR and CDR2 SFDVKD. The CDR3 covers 16 residues. V was pared by 3 bases and J by 4 bases, with 7 bases of the junction left unmatched. CDR3 nucleotide sequence: TGTGCCACCAGTGATGCGGACAGGGCGAGGGGAAACACCATATATTTT. It yields the protein CATSDADRARGNTIYF.

This sequence joins TRBV5-4 and TRBJ2-1; 10 positions match TRBD2. Germline V CDR1 and CDR2: SGHNT, YYREEE (reference sequence). The ends lost 4 bases at V and 4 bases at J; junction bases unmatched: 11. The CDR3 is 17 amino acids. The CDR3 DNA follows: TGTGCCAGCAGCCCGGAGGTAGCGGGAGGACTTTACAATGAGCAGTTCTTC. Protein product: CASSPEVAGGLYNEQFF.

This clonotype was recorded only once. The CDR3 DNA reads as TGTGCCACCAGCACCCACTTGGGGACTTCACCCCTCCACTTT. It is translated as CATSTHLGTSPLHF. The chain has TRBV15 and TRBJ1-6, with D perhaps matching TRBD1 (5 bases). CDR3 length: 14 residues. Per the germline V gene, CDR1 is LNHNV and CDR2 is YYDKDF (reference sequence). Trimming pared 4 bases from V and 9 bases from J, leaving 13 bases between.

This clonotype showed up just a few times. The chain links TRBV28 to TRBJ2-7; 8 bases agree with TRBD1. The germline gives CDR1 MDHEN, CDR2 SYDVKM. V was pared by 1 base and J by 6 bases, with 8 bases of the junction left unmatched. The CDR3 extends over 15 amino acids. CDR3 sequence: CASSLLAGGFGEQYF. The CDR3 DNA follows: TGTGCCAGCAGTTTATTGGCAGGGGGCTTCGGCGAGCAGTACTTC.

The chain combines TRBV4-3 with TRBJ1-3; tentatively, D is TRBD1 (6 bases). V gave up 0 bases and J gave up 5 bases, with 23 bases separating them. The CDR3 length is 19 residues. CDR1 and CDR2 (germline): LGHNA, YSLEER. The CDR3 reads CASSQEDVGARAYRNTIYF. The CDR3 nucleotides are TGCGCCAGCAGCCAAGAAGATGTGGGGGCCAGGGCCTATCGAAACACCATATATTTT.

This chain links TRBV7-9 with TRBJ1-5, with D unresolved. Germline V gives CDR1 SEHNR, CDR2 FQNEAQ (reference sequence). The V gene lost 4 bases and the J gene lost 4 bases, with 11 bases spanning the gap. The CDR3 has 14 amino acids. CDR3: CASSSGVGNQPQHF. DNA of the CDR3: TGTGCCAGCAGCTCCGGCGTCGGTAATCAGCCCCAGCATTTT. Full variable domain (remainder filled in from reference TRBV7-9 and TRBJ1-5): DTGVSQNPRHKITKRGQNVTFRCDPISEHNRLYWYRQTLGQGPEFLTYFQNEAQLEKSRLLSDRFSAERPKGSFSTLEIQRTEQGDSAMYLCASSSGVGNQPQHFGDGTRLSIL.

The chain employs TRBV27 and TRBJ2-7; TRBD2 matches 11 bases. Germline assignment: CDR1 MNHEY and CDR2 SMNVEV (reference sequence). The CDR3 is made up of 18 amino acids. V lost 1 base and J lost 0; bases outside the gene matches: 8. CDR3 nucleotide sequence: TGTGCCAGCAGTTTATTTGGGACTAGCGGTGCTAGCTCCTACGAGCAGTACTTC. Protein: CASSLFGTSGASSYEQYF.

This clonotype was detected a few times. The chain recombines TRBV5-4 with TRBJ2-7, with D possibly matching TRBD2 (6 bases). In germline, CDR1 is SGHNT, CDR2 YYREEE (reference sequence). The CDR3 is made up of 14 amino acids. The germline V and J ends were trimmed by 1 base and 4 bases, with 12 bases remaining between them. The CDR3 nucleotides read TGTGCCAGCAGCTTGTGGGTGGGAGGTTACGAGCAGTACTTC. This translates into CASSLWVGGYEQYF.

The chain is built from TRBV28 and TRBJ2-7; D may be TRBD1 (6 bases). Looked up from germline, CDR1 is MDHEN and CDR2 is SYDVKM. This CDR3 spans 14 amino acids. Trimming left V 6 bases short and J 0 bases short, with 12 bases between. CDR3 protein: CASSPGESSYEQYF. The CDR3 bases are TGTGCCAGCAGCCCAGGGGAGAGCTCCTACGAGCAGTACTTC.

The chain is built from TRBV13 and TRBJ2-7; 11 bases map to TRBD2. The germline V gene encodes CDR1 PRHDT and CDR2 FYEKMQ (reference sequence). This CDR3 spans 15 amino acids. The V and J ends lost 4 bases and 0 bases, in that order; junction bases with no gene match: 2. This CDR3 reads CASSYGLAGSYEQYF. The CDR3 nucleotides read TGTGCCAGCAGCTACGGACTAGCGGGCTCCTACGAGCAGTACTTC.

V is TRBV9 and J is TRBJ1-1; D is perhaps TRBD1 (6 bases). Trimming stripped 0 bases from V and 1 base from J, with 10 bases between. Looked up from germline, CDR1 is SGDLS and CDR2 is YYNGEE. CDR3 length: 15 residues. DNA for the CDR3: TGTGCCAGCAGCGTAGCCGACAGGAGGAACACTGAAGCTTTCTTT. Translating it yields CASSVADRRNTEAFF.

CDR3 sequence: CASSITSGSIYEQYF. CDR3 bases: TGTGCCAGTAGTATAACTAGCGGGAGTATCTACGAGCAGTACTTC. This chain connects TRBV19 to TRBJ2-7, with 11 bases fitting TRBD2. CDR1 and CDR2 (germline): LNHDA, SQIVND (reference sequence). The length of the CDR3 is 15 residues. V was pared by 2 bases and J by 3 bases, with 3 bases of the junction left unmatched.

The chain is built from TRBV5-1 and TRBJ1-1; D remains ambiguous. The CDR3 sequence is 14 residues long. V was pared by 3 bases and J by 1 base, with 10 bases between. Germline loops: CDR1 SGHRS, CDR2 YFSETQ. In nucleotides, the CDR3 is TGCGCCAGCAGCTCCCGCGGGTGGAACACTGAAGCTTTCTTT. This sequence encodes CASSSRGWNTEAFF.

V gene TRBV20-1 combines with J gene TRBJ2-7; 9 bases match TRBD1. The CDR3 loop spans 15 amino acids. The germline CDR1 and CDR2 sequences are DFQATT and SNEGSKA (reference sequence). Unmatched junction bases numbered 8, after V lost 1 base and J lost 4 bases. CDR3 protein: CSARVVGTGSYEQYF. The CDR3 nucleotides are TGCAGTGCTAGAGTTGTAGGGACAGGGTCTTACGAGCAGTACTTC.

V and J are TRBV10-3 and TRBJ2-7; 8 bases are a match to TRBD1. J was trimmed by 1 base and V by 0 bases; bases with no gene match: 2. This CDR3 comprises 15 residues. Per germline, CDR1 ENHRY and CDR2 SYGVKD. The CDR3 nucleotides read TGTGCCATCAGTGAGTCTGGGACAGGTTCCTACGAGCAGTACTTC. It is translated as CAISESGTGSYEQYF.

V gene TRBV6-5 combines with J gene TRBJ1-2; TRBD1 matches at 7 bases. J gave up 0 bases and V 5 bases, and 3 bases lay outside the gene matches. The CDR3 totals 14 residues. Germline CDR1 is MNHEY and CDR2 is SVGAGI. The CDR3 DNA is TGTGCCAGCAGTATAGGGACAGCTAACTATGGCTACACCTTC. Encoded protein: CASSIGTANYGYTF.

Regarding this clonotype: The CDR3 ends on some other residue instead of the conserved phenylalanine or tryptophan, so this is likely a read error. The chain recombines TRBV7-2 with TRBJ1-1, with TRBD1 matching over 9 bases. In germline, CDR1 is SGHTA, CDR2 FQGNSA. Trimming cost V 4 bases and J 3 bases; bases outside gene matches: 3. CDR3 size: 14 residues. The CDR3: CASSWDRVDTEAFL. The CDR3 nucleotides read TGTGCCAGCAGCTGGGACAGGGTGGACACTGAAGCTTTCCTT.

This clonotype showed up just a few times. This chain joins TRBV5-4 and TRBJ1-2; D is ambiguous. CDR3 length: 14 residues. Germline CDR1 and CDR2: SGHNT and YYREEE (reference sequence). V lost 0 bases, J lost 4 bases, and 10 bases lay in between. CDR3: CASSLARVVYGYTF. The CDR3 bases are TGTGCCAGCAGCTTGGCCCGGGTCGTCTATGGCTACACCTTC.

This chain links TRBV28 with TRBJ2-3, with a tentative D call TRBD2 (5 bases). The CDR3 has 16 residues. Deletions cut 1 base from V and 3 bases from J, with 14 bases between. CDR1 and CDR2 (germline): MDHEN, SYDVKM. The CDR3 DNA reads TGTGCCAGCAGTTTATTCGTTTGGACGGGAACAGATACGCAGTATTTT. Its translation is CASSLFVWTGTDTQYF. Filled out from reference TRBV28 and TRBJ2-3, the complete variable domain reads DVKVTQSSRYLVKRTGEKVFLECVQDMDHENMFWYRQDPGLGLRLIYFSYDVKMKEKGDIPEGYSVSREKKERFSLILESASTNQTSMYLCASSLFVWTGTDTQYFGPGTRLTVL.